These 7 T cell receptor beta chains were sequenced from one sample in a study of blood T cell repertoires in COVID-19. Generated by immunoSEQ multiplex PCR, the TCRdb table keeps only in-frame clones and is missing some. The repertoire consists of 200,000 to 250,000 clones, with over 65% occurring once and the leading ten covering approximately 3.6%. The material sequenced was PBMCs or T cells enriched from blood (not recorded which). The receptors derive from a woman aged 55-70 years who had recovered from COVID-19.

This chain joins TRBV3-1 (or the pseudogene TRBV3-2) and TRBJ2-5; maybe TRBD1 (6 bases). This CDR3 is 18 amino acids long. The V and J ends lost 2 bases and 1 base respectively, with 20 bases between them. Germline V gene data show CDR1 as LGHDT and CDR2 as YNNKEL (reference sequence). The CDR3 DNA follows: TGTGCCAGCAGCCAAATAAGCGTAACAGGGATCTTCCAAGAGACCCAGTACTTC. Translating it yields CASSQISVTGIFQETQYF.

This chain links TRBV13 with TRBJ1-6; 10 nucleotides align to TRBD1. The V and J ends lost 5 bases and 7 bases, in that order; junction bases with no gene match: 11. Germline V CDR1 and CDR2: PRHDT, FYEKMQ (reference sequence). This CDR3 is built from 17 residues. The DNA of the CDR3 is TGTGCCAGCAGCACCCGATCCAGGACAGGGGGAAATTCACCCCTCCACTTT. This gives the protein CASSTRSRTGGNSPLHF.

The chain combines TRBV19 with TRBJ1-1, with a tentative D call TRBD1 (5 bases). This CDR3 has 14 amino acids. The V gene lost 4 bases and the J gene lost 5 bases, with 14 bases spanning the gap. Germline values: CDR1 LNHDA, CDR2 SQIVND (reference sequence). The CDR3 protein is CASSRRDSGTEAFF. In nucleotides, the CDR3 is TGTGCCAGTAGTAGAAGGGACTCTGGAACTGAAGCTTTCTTT. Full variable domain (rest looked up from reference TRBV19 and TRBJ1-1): DGGITQSPKYLFRKEGQNVTLSCEQNLNHDAMYWYRQDPGQGLRLIYYSQIVNDFQKGDIAEGYSVSREKKESFPLTVTSAQKNPTAFYLCASSRRDSGTEAFFGQGTRLTVV.

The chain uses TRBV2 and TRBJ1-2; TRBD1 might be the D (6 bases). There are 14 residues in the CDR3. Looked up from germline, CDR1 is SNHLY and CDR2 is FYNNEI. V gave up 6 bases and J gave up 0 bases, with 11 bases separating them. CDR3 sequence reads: CASRGGAPNYGYTF. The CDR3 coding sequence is TGTGCCAGCAGAGGGGGGGCGCCTAACTATGGCTACACCTTC.

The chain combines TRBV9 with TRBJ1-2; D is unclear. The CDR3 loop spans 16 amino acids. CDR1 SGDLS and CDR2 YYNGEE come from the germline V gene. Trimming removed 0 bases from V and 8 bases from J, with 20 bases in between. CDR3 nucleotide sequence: TGTGCCAGCAGCGTAGCTATGGCACCCCGACGGGAGGGCTACACCTTC. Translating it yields CASSVAMAPRREGYTF. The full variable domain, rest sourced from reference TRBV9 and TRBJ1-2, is DSGVTQTPKHLITATGQRVTLRCSPRSGDLSVYWYQQSLDQGLQFLIQYYNGEERAKGNILERFSAQQFPDLHSELNLSSLELGDSALYFCASSVAMAPRREGYTFGSGTRLTVV.

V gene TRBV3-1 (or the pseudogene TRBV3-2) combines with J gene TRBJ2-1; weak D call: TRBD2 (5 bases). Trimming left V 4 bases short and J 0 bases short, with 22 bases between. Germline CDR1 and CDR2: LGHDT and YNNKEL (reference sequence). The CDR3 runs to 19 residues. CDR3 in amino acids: CASSPSRRRTLSSYNEQFF. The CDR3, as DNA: TGTGCCAGCAGCCCCTCAAGAAGAAGGACTCTTAGCTCCTACAATGAGCAGTTCTTC.

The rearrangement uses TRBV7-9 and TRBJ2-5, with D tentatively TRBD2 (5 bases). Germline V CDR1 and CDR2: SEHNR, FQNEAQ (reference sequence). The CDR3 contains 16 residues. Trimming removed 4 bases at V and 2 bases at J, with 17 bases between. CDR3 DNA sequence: TGTGCCAGCAGCTCATGGACTTTAAGCCCACAAGAGACCCAGTACTTC. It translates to CASSSWTLSPQETQYF.